This TCR beta chain originates from a study of T cell repertoires in cytomegalovirus infection. Study-level background: Matching HLA type and CMV infection were both indicated by public TCR beta signatures. The study, taken as a whole, reports: Dominating the ex vivo response were HLA-C-restricted CMV-specific TCR beta clonotypes. Identification of carriers of CMV plus the relevant HLA was achieved through cumulative public TCR beta family frequency.

This clonotype has only a few counts. Its antigen is currently unknown. The CDR3 consists of 14 residues. With 8 bases removed from V and 2 bases from J, the gap between germline ends came to 13 bases. CDR1 and CDR2 (germline): MNHNY, SVGAGI (reference sequence). From the reads, TCRdb called clonotypes with MiXCR, one entry per CDR3 protein. The repertoire holds 350,000 to 550,000 distinct CDR3 sequences, with about 33% as singletons. The sample comprised PBMCs. The V call is TRBV6-6, the J call TRBJ1-5; D perhaps matches TRBD1 (5 bases). The TCR sequence derives from a human donor in good health (CMV status not recorded). Some clones in this sample may be carry-over from other donors' samples. The CDR3 DNA reads as TGTGCCAGCTTAATTACGGGGGGCAATCAGCCCCAGCATTTT. Protein product: CASLITGGNQPQHF.